Detailed here is one TCR beta chain. Its antigen is unidentified. The PCR had 60 Vbeta and 13 Jbeta primers. The method was immunoSEQ multiplex PCR; TCRdb's version includes in-frame clones alone and lacks a portion of them. The table shows 100,000 or so clones, with 75% to 85% occurring only once. The data were obtained in a study of cytomegalovirus exposure and HLA in healthy donors. Study in general: One earlier analysis, a look at around 170 million T cells, found 117 million unique TCR beta sequences. Study-wide results and limits: 150 or so TCR beta chains were listed as cytomegalovirus-associated. Common viral pathogens seemed, in a later analysis, to connect with several of the most significant clusters. TRBV6-2, TRBV6-3 and some other V segments were unresolvable in 87-base-pair reads.

Deletions cut 1 base from V and 6 bases from J, with 20 bases between. This CDR3 comprises 16 residues. Germline V lookup: CDR1 SGHRS, CDR2 YFSETQ. The gene calls are TRBV5-1 and TRBJ2-7; a possible D gene is TRBD2 (7 bases). The clonotype originates from a female donor in good health and CMV-seropositive. Input material: PBMCs. The CDR3 DNA reads as TGCGCCAGCAGCTTGCTCCATGGGGGGGCGCCTAGCGAGCAGTACTTC. It translates to CASSLLHGGAPSEQYF.